These 15 T cell receptor beta chains share one sample of origin, sequenced in a study of T cell repertoires in cytomegalovirus infection. MiXCR was run by TCRdb on the reads, yielding one entry per CDR3 protein. The table shows about 500,000 distinct CDR3 sequences, with 33% occurring only once. These TCRs are of unknown antigen specificity. Sample: cultured PBMCs, taken from culture after CMV antigen stimulation. The receptor set was obtained from a human donor in good health (CMV status not recorded). Some clones in this sample may be carry-over from other donors' samples.

V gene TRBV19 combines with J gene TRBJ2-5; D is uncertain. The CDR3 extends over 12 amino acids. V lost 4 bases to trimming and J lost 4 bases, with 7 bases between them. Germline values: CDR1 LNHDA, CDR2 SQIVND (reference sequence). In DNA form, the CDR3 reads TGTGCCAGTAGTACGTCGAGAGAGACCCAGTACTTC. As protein: CASSTSRETQYF.

J is TRBJ1-5 and V is TRBV23-1; D gene unclear. TRBV23-1 is flagged as an ORF with uncertain function. The CDR3 totals 15 residues. Trimming stripped 2 bases from V and 0 bases from J, with 8 bases between. The CDR3 nucleotides are TGCGCCAGCAGTCAAAGACGGTGTAGCAATCAGCCCCAGCATTTT. Its protein is CASSQRRCSNQPQHF.

The chain joins TRBV20-1 to TRBJ2-3; 10 positions match TRBD2. The CDR3 is 13 residues long. Germline V lookup: CDR1 DFQATT, CDR2 SNEGSKA (reference sequence). V was pared by 6 bases and J by 2 bases, with 2 bases of the junction left unmatched. The CDR3 nucleotides are TGCAGTGCCGGACTAGCGGTCACAGATACGCAGTATTTT. Encoded protein: CSAGLAVTDTQYF.

This clonotype was seen more than once but under ten times. The chain carries TRBV11-3 and TRBJ2-1, with 8 positions matching TRBD2. This CDR3 spans 17 amino acids. Unmatched junction bases numbered 13, after V lost 5 bases and J lost 4 bases. CDR1 is SGHNT, CDR2 YENEEA, per germline. CDR3 sequence (DNA): TGTGCCAGCAGCAAATCCACCCCTAGCGGGCGATACAATGAGCAGTTCTTC. Residues: CASSKSTPSGRYNEQFF.

A word on this clonotype: A read error is possible here, since a much larger clone lies one base away. The chain is built from TRBV15 and TRBJ1-6, with D unclear. Trimming removed 3 bases at V and 8 bases at J, with 2 bases between. Germline CDR1 reads LNHNV; CDR2 reads YYDKDF (reference sequence). The CDR3 sequence is 11 residues long. Here the CDR3 DNA reads TGTGCCACCAGCAGGGATTCACCCCTCCACTTT. Residues: CATSRDSPLHF. Based on the CDR3 plus reference TRBV15 and TRBJ1-6, the full variable domain is DAMVIQNPRYQVTQFGKPVTLSCSQTLNHNVMYWYQQKSSQAPKLLFHYYDKDFNNEADTPDNFQSRRPNTSFCFLDIRSPGLGDTAMYLCATSRDSPLHFGNGTRLTVT.

The table lists this clonotype with a few counts. The V call is TRBV7-2, the J call TRBJ2-7; D gene unclear. The germline V and J ends were trimmed by 0 bases and 2 bases, with 14 bases remaining between them. Germline values: CDR1 SGHTA, CDR2 FQGNSA. The CDR3 loop spans 16 amino acids. CDR3 region: CASSLAGSGATYEQYF. CDR3 coding DNA: TGTGCCAGCAGCTTAGCGGGGTCAGGTGCGACCTACGAGCAGTACTTC.

This clonotype came up many times. The J gene is TRBJ2-1, the V gene TRBV7-2; 11 nucleotides agree with TRBD2. The V gene end was trimmed by 2 bases and the J gene end by 8 bases; junction bases not matched to a gene: 5. Germline CDR1 SGHTA, CDR2 FQGNSA. This CDR3 contains 15 residues. The CDR3 sequence is CASSLSVAGGHEQFF. DNA of the CDR3: TGTGCCAGCAGCTTAAGCGTAGCGGGAGGGCATGAGCAGTTCTTC.

The chain recombines TRBV11-3 with TRBJ2-7; D is unclear. There are 14 residues in the CDR3. Germline V gene lookup returns CDR1 SGHNT and CDR2 YENEEA. Trimming pared 1 base from V and 1 base from J, leaving 8 bases between. CDR3 sequence reads: CASSLAVGSYEQYV. The CDR3 coding sequence is TGTGCCAGCAGCTTAGCGGTCGGATCCTACGAGCAGTACGTC.

J is TRBJ2-3 and V is TRBV30; D may correspond to TRBD1 or TRBD2 (5 bases each). The CDR3 has 15 residues. Germline loops: CDR1 GTSNPN, CDR2 SVGIG (reference sequence). Trimming removed 1 base at V and 4 bases at J, with 15 bases between. The CDR3 DNA reads as TGTGCCTGGAGTGAGCTTCAGGGAGCGGCAGATACGCAGTATTTT. As protein: CAWSELQGAADTQYF.

Only a few counts were recorded for this clonotype. This rearrangement joins TRBV6-1 to TRBJ2-5; D is uncertain. V lost 3 bases and J lost 2, with 13 bases in between. This CDR3 is built from 15 residues. The germline CDR1 and CDR2 sequences are MNHNS and SASEGT. CDR3 coding DNA: TGTGCCAGCAGTGACCTCGGAATCCCTCAAGAGACCCAGTACTTC. Translated, it gives CASSDLGIPQETQYF.

CDR3 nucleotides: TGTGCCAGCACCGGCTCCGGGGGGGGCTTGAACCTGTACGTC. Encoded protein: CASTGSGGGLNLYV. This sequence joins TRBV6-1 and TRBJ2-7; 8 bases map to TRBD2. V gave up 7 bases and J gave up 12 bases; unmatched junction bases: 17. This CDR3 comprises 14 residues. CDR1 MNHNS and CDR2 SASEGT come from the germline V gene.

This clonotype was seen at least ten times. This chain joins TRBV3-1 and TRBJ1-1; 7 bases are shared with TRBD1. CDR1 and CDR2 (germline): LGHDT, YNNKEL (reference sequence). Trimming cost V 7 bases and J 0 bases; bases outside gene matches: 5. CDR3 length: 14 residues. The CDR3 coding sequence is TGTGCCAGCACCCAGGGGGTTTTGAACACTGAAGCTTTCTTT. Amino acid sequence: CASTQGVLNTEAFF.

The chain recombines TRBV15 with TRBJ2-5, with a weak D call TRBD2 (6 bases). Trimming stripped 3 bases from V and 4 bases from J, with 30 bases between. The CDR3 spans 20 residues. CDR1 is LNHNV and CDR2 is YYDKDF in the germline V gene (reference sequence). The CDR3 bases are TGTGCCACCAGCAGTACTATGGGGCGATGGTTGTTCCGGGGAGGAGAGACCCAGTACTTC. It specifies CATSSTMGRWLFRGGETQYF. Looking up the rest from reference TRBV15 and TRBJ2-5 gives the full variable domain: DAMVIQNPRYQVTQFGKPVTLSCSQTLNHNVMYWYQQKSSQAPKLLFHYYDKDFNNEADTPDNFQSRRPNTSFCFLDIRSPGLGDTAMYLCATSSTMGRWLFRGGETQYFGPGTRLLVL.

The chain links TRBV15 to TRBJ2-7, with TRBD1 matching over 10 bases. The CDR3 has 15 amino acids. V trimming: 3 bases; J trimming: 3 bases; junction bases outside the gene matches: 5. CDR1 LNHNV and CDR2 YYDKDF come from the germline V gene (reference sequence). The CDR3 region is CATSREGQGGYEQYF. The CDR3 region has the DNA TGTGCCACCAGCAGGGAAGGACAGGGGGGCTACGAGCAGTACTTC.

V is TRBV20-1 and J is TRBJ2-1; D is uncertain. V was trimmed by 3 bases and J by 0 bases, leaving 9 bases between them. The CDR3 runs to 14 residues. CDR1 and CDR2 (germline): DFQATT, SNEGSKA (reference sequence). This CDR3 is CSASLVSSYNEQFF. The CDR3 DNA follows: TGCAGTGCTAGTTTGGTCAGCTCCTACAATGAGCAGTTCTTC.